These T cell receptor beta chains were read from a single sample in a study of blood T cell repertoires in COVID-19. Sequenced by immunoSEQ multiplex PCR; TCRdb stores in-frame clones only, minus some. The sample carries about 35,000 clones, almost 90% recorded once. Sequencing input: peripheral blood. The receptors here all came from an older woman with active COVID-19. The CDR3 runs from the conserved cysteine through the conserved F or W. A D gene is named only where the DNA matches it firmly. Clone sizes are given selectively: once, few, many, or a class where the clone is expanded.

-	14	TRBV27	TRBJ2-1	-	TGTGCCAGCAGTCTCGGGACTCTCCCAAGGGAGCAGTTCTTC	CASSLGTLPREQFF
-	15	TRBV15	TRBJ2-4	-	TGTGCCACCAGCACCTTATCGGGGTCACTCTCCATTCAGTACTTC	CATSTLSGSLSIQYF
-	11	TRBV29-1	TRBJ2-7	-	TGCAGCGTTGGGGGGCCTGGGGAGCAGTACTTC	CSVGGPGEQYF
-	14	TRBV15	TRBJ2-5	TRBD2	TGTGCCACCAGCATCCAGCGGGGGGTAACTGCCCAGTACTTC	CATSIQRGVTAQYF
-	18	TRBV2	TRBJ2-3	TRBD1	TGTGCCAACATTCCTATCCACCAGTCCCGGGACAGGGAAGATACGCAGTATTTT	CANIPIHQSRDREDTQYF
-	14	TRBV7-6	TRBJ1-6	-	TGTGCCAGCAGTAAAGACACTGTGAATTCACCCCTCCACTTT	CASSKDTVNSPLHF
-	19	TRBV6-2/TRBV6-3	TRBJ2-5	-	TGTGCCAGCAGTTCCCCAACTGGTTCAGAATCGGGACTGCGAAAGACCCAGTACTTC	CASSSPTGSESGLRKTQYF
-	13	TRBV9	TRBJ1-1	-	TGTGCCAGCAGCGGATACGGGAACACTGAAGCTTTCTTT	CASSGYGNTEAFF
-	14	TRBV6-2/TRBV6-3	TRBJ2-1	-	TGTGCCAGCAGTTCCTCCTCTCCCGGTGCCGAGCAGTTCTTC	CASSSSSPGAEQFF
once	12	TRBV7-8	TRBJ2-1	-	TGTGCCAGCAGCCAAGGACTGAATGAGCAGTTCTTC	CASSQGLNEQFF
-	18	TRBV7-6	TRBJ2-3	TRBD2	TGTGCCAGCAGCTTACGGGCTAGCGGGGGGACGGGGGCGGATACGCAGTATTTT	CASSLRASGGTGADTQYF
few	14	TRBV9	TRBJ2-2	-	TGTGCCAGCAGCGTAGCTTATCGGGGCGGGGAGCTGTTTTTT	CASSVAYRGGELFF
-	17	TRBV9	TRBJ2-3	TRBD1	TGTGCCAGCAGCGTAAGTTCTTGGACAGGGGGGGCAGATACGCAGTATTTT	CASSVSSWTGGADTQYF
-	13	TRBV2	TRBJ2-7	-	TGTGCCAGCGTGGGGGCAAGGGGGGGCGAGCAGTACTTC	CASVGARGGEQYF
-	10	TRBV25-1	TRBJ2-5	-	TGTGCCAGCAGGGAGGGTTCGGAGTACTTC	CASREGSEYF
-	15	TRBV20-1	TRBJ2-6	-	TGCAGTGCCAGTAGAGGCCCCTCTGGGGCCAACGTCCTGACTTTC	CSASRGPSGANVLTF
-	14	TRBV30	TRBJ2-6	-	TGTGCCTGGAGTTTGCGATCTGGGGCCAACGTCCTGACTTTC	CAWSLRSGANVLTF
-	16	TRBV6-5	TRBJ2-3	TRBD2	TGTGCCAGCAGTTACTTGGCGGGGGGGGCGGGAGATACGCAGTATTTT	CASSYLAGGAGDTQYF
-	14	TRBV18	TRBJ1-1	-	TGTGCCAGCTCGGCCCAGGGTGTGAACACTGAAGCTTTCTTT	CASSAQGVNTEAFF
-	18	TRBV11-3	TRBJ2-7	TRBD1	TGTGCCAGCACCCATCGACCGGGACAGGGGTTGAGCTCCTACGAGCAGTACTTC	CASTHRPGQGLSSYEQYF
-	13	TRBV11-2	TRBJ1-1	-	TGTGCCAGCAGCTTAACAGGCTACACTGAAGCTTTCTTT	CASSLTGYTEAFF
-	13	TRBV7-9	TRBJ2-5	-	TGTGCCAGCAGCTTACTGGGGGGAGAGACCCAGTACTTC	CASSLLGGETQYF
-	14	TRBV5-1	TRBJ2-2	-	TGCGCCAGCAGCTTGGCTTCGAACACCGGGGAGCTGTTTTTT	CASSLASNTGELFF
-	13	TRBV30	TRBJ1-4	-	TGTGCCTGGCGGACTTGGGCCGAGGAAAAACTGTTTTTT	CAWRTWAEEKLFF
-	17	TRBV4-1	TRBJ1-3	-	TGCGCCAGCAGCCAAGATCTAAGGGGCCTGGGGGGAAACACCATATATTTT	CASSQDLRGLGGNTIYF
-	11	TRBV20-1	TRBJ1-1	-	TGCAGTGGCAGGATGAACACTGAAGCTTTCTTT	CSGRMNTEAFF
-	15	TRBV5-6	TRBJ2-7	-	TGTGCCAGCAGCTTTCATGTCGGCAGGGGCTACGAGCAGTACTTC	CASSFHVGRGYEQYF
-	14	TRBV19	TRBJ1-5	TRBD1	TGTGCCAGTAGTACACAGGGGGCTGGTCAGCCCCAGCATTTT	CASSTQGAGQPQHF